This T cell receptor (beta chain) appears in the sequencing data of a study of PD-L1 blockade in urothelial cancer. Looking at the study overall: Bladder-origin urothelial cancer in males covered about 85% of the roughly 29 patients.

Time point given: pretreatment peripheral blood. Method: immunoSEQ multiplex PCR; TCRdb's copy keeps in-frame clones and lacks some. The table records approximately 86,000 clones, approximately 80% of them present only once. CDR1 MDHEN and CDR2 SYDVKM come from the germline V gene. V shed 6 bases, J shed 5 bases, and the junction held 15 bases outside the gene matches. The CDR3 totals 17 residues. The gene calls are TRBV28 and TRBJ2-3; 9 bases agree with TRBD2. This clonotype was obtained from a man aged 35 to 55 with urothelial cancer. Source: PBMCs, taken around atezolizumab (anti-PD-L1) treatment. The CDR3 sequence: CASSSPLNLLAGDTQYF. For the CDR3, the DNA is TGTGCCAGCAGCTCACCCCTTAACTTACTAGCGGGAGATACGCAGTATTTT. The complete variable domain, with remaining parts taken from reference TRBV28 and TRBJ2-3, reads DVKVTQSSRYLVKRTGEKVFLECVQDMDHENMFWYRQDPGLGLRLIYFSYDVKMKEKGDIPEGYSVSREKKERFSLILESASTNQTSMYLCASSSPLNLLAGDTQYFGPGTRLTVL.